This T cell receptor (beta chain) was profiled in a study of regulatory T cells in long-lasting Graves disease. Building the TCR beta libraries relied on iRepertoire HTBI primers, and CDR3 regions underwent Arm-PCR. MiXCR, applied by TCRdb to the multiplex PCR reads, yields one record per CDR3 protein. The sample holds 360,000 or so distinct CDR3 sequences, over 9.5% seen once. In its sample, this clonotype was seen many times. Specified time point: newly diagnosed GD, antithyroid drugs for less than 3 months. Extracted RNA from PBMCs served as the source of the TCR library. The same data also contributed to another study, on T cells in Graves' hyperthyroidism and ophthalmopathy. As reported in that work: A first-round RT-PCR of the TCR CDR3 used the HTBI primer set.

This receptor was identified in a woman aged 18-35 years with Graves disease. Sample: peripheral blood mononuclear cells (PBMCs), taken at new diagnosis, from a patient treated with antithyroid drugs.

CDR3 bases: TGTGCCAGCAGCCTCGACCCTTCAGCCTACGAGCAGTACTTC. Translation gives CASSLDPSAYEQYF. The chain carries TRBV7-9 and TRBJ2-7; D gene uncertain. The CDR3 length is 14 residues. Trimming stripped 5 bases from V and 2 bases from J, with 13 bases between. Germline V gene sequence: CDR1 SEHNR, CDR2 FQNEAQ (reference sequence).